These 13 T cell receptor beta chains were all obtained from the same sample, sequenced in a study of blood T cell repertoires in COVID-19. This table comes from immunoSEQ multiplex PCR, and its TCRdb copy is limited to in-frame clones, with some not included. Of fewer than 350,000 clones listed, under 90% were seen once; the top ten hold around 3.2%. The sample comprised peripheral blood. These receptors all stem from a woman aged 60-75 years with active or convalescent COVID-19.

The V call is TRBV19, the J call TRBJ2-2, with 10 bases identical to TRBD1. The CDR3 extends over 16 amino acids. Trimming at V came to 5 bases and at J to 6 bases, leaving 9 bases not matched to a gene. CDR1 and CDR2 (germline): LNHDA, SQIVND (reference sequence). The CDR3 nucleotides are TGTGCCAGTAGTTCCGGACAGGGGGTTTTAGCCGGGGAGCTGTTTTTT. As protein: CASSSGQGVLAGELFF.

The gene calls are TRBV18 and TRBJ2-2, with no clear D. Germline assignment: CDR1 KGHSH and CDR2 LQKENI. This CDR3 is built from 15 residues. V shed 2 bases and J shed 2 bases, with 9 bases lying between them. CDR3: CASSPEAANTGELFF. As DNA, the CDR3 is TGTGCCAGCTCACCAGAGGCAGCAAACACCGGGGAGCTGTTTTTT.

This rearrangement joins TRBV18 to TRBJ2-3; D may be TRBD2 (7 bases). The CDR3 length is 16 residues. With 2 bases removed from V and 0 bases from J, the gap between germline ends came to 12 bases. The V gene's germline CDR1 is KGHSH and CDR2 LQKENI. Written as DNA, the CDR3 is TGTGCCAGCTCACCAAGGGGGGGGAAGAGCACAGATACGCAGTATTTT. This gives the protein CASSPRGGKSTDTQYF.

V is TRBV30 and J is TRBJ2-2; 8 bases are shared with TRBD1. Trimming took 1 base from V and 4 from J; bases not matched to a gene: 5. This CDR3 has 15 residues. The V gene's germline CDR1 is GTSNPN and CDR2 SVGIG (reference sequence). The CDR3 bases are TGTGCCTGGAGTGCCCCGGACAGGGTCACCGGGGAGCTGTTTTTT. It encodes CAWSAPDRVTGELFF.

The chain employs TRBV3-1 (or the pseudogene TRBV3-2) and TRBJ2-3, with 10 bases identical to TRBD2. The CDR3 is made up of 15 amino acids. Germline CDR1 reads LGHDT; CDR2 reads YNNKEL (reference sequence). With 3 bases clipped from V and 8 bases from J, the junction kept 8 bases outside the gene matches. The DNA of the CDR3 is TGTGCCAGCAGCCAGGCCGAGCGGGGGGGCTTTACGCAGTATTTT. This gives the protein CASSQAERGGFTQYF.

V gene TRBV4-1 combines with J gene TRBJ2-5, with 16 bases matching TRBD2. This CDR3 has 20 residues. Germline-derived CDR1 and CDR2 are MGHRA and YSYEKL. J was trimmed by 2 bases and V by 1 base; bases with no gene match: 10. The CDR3 region has the DNA TGCGCCAGCAGCCAAGCGTCAGGGACTAGCGGGGGGGCCTGGCAAGAGACCCAGTACTTC. It is translated as CASSQASGTSGGAWQETQYF.

V gene TRBV5-1 combines with J gene TRBJ2-5, with 11 bases that match TRBD2. V shed 0 bases and J 1 base; nucleotides not matched to a gene: 14. From germline, CDR1 is SGHRS and CDR2 YFSETQ. This CDR3 spans 20 amino acids. CDR3 sequence reads: CASSLARPFRLAGSQETQYF. CDR3 nucleotide sequence: TGCGCCAGCAGCTTGGCCCGACCATTCAGACTAGCGGGGTCCCAAGAGACCCAGTACTTC.

This clone was found a few times. The rearrangement uses TRBV13 and TRBJ1-1; 7 bases are shared with TRBD1. The CDR3 runs 14 residues. V trimming: 4 bases; J trimming: 5 bases; junction bases outside the gene matches: 7. Per the germline V gene, CDR1 is PRHDT and CDR2 is FYEKMQ (reference sequence). CDR3 coding DNA: TGTGCCAGCAGCTCCAGGGGCAGGGGGACTGAAGCTTTCTTT. Translated, it gives CASSSRGRGTEAFF.

This chain connects TRBV12-3 or TRBV12-4 to TRBJ1-5; the D gene is possibly TRBD1 (6 bases). V dropped 8 bases and J dropped 7 bases, with 15 bases sitting between them. This CDR3 is built from 13 residues. For the CDR3, the DNA is TGTGCCAGCGCACAGGGCTTCAGACAGCCCCAGCATTTT. Translated: CASAQGFRQPQHF.

The rearrangement joins TRBV7-9 to TRBJ1-4; D gene uncertain. Germline V gene lookup returns CDR1 SEHNR and CDR2 FQNEAQ (reference sequence). V lost 1 base, J lost 7 bases, and 10 bases lay in between. This CDR3 has 14 amino acids. The CDR3 DNA is TGTGCCAGCAGCTTAGACAGCTACGGTGAAAAACTGTTTTTT. Residues: CASSLDSYGEKLFF.

The chain couples TRBV30 to TRBJ1-6; no firm D call. V lost 0 bases to trimming and J lost 18 bases, with 39 bases between them. This CDR3 has 20 residues. The germline V gene encodes CDR1 GTSNPN and CDR2 SVGIG (reference sequence). The CDR3 is CAWSVRAATYGFTPGIGDHF. CDR3 DNA: TGTGCCTGGAGTGTAAGGGCGGCAACATACGGATTCACCCCGGGGATTGGCGACCACTTT.

This chain uses TRBV5-6 with TRBJ1-5; 8 nucleotides align to TRBD1. This CDR3 contains 14 residues. The V gene end was trimmed by 3 bases and the J gene end by 6 bases; junction bases not matched to a gene: 5. The germline gives CDR1 SGHDT, CDR2 YYEEEE. This CDR3 is CASSWNRGSQPQHF. For the CDR3, the DNA is TGTGCCAGCAGCTGGAACAGGGGGAGTCAGCCCCAGCATTTT.

This clone was seen just once. The rearrangement joins TRBV18 to TRBJ1-1; 7 bases align to TRBD1. This CDR3 spans 14 amino acids. CDR1 KGHSH and CDR2 LQKENI come from the germline V gene. V was clipped by 3 bases and J by 7 bases; unmatched bases: 8. Here the CDR3 reads CASSPGQENLEAFF. The CDR3 DNA sequence: TGTGCCAGCTCACCCGGACAGGAAAACCTTGAAGCTTTCTTT.